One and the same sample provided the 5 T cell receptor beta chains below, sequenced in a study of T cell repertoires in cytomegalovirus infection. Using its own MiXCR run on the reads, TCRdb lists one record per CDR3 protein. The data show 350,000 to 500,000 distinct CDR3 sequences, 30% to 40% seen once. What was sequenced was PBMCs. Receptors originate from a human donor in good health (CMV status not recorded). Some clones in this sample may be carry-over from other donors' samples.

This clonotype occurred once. CDR3 sequence: CASSLRGQSYEQYF. The CDR3 DNA reads as TGTGCCAGCAGCCTCCGGGGACAGTCATACGAGCAGTACTTC. This chain connects TRBV7-9 to TRBJ2-7; 7 bases line up with TRBD1. Germline V gene sequence: CDR1 SEHNR, CDR2 FQNEAQ (reference sequence). Trimming removed 5 bases from V and 4 bases from J; junction bases left unmatched: 8. The CDR3 is 14 residues long. Full variable domain (missing parts from reference TRBV7-9 and TRBJ2-7): DTGVSQNPRHKITKRGQNVTFRCDPISEHNRLYWYRQTLGQGPEFLTYFQNEAQLEKSRLLSDRFSAERPKGSFSTLEIQRTEQGDSAMYLCASSLRGQSYEQYFGPGTRLTVT.

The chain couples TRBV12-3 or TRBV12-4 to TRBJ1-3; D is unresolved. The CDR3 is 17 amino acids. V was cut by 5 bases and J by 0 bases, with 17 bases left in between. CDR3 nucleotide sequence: TGTGCCAGCAGTAGCCCGGGTGGCGGAGGCTCTGGAAACACCATATATTTT. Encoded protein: CASSSPGGGGSGNTIYF.

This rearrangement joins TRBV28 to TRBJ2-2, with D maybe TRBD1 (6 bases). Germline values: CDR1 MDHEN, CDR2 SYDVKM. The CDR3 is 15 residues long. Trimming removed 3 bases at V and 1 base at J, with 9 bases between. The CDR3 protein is CASSFGQRNTGELFF. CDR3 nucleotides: TGTGCCAGCAGTTTCGGACAGCGGAACACCGGGGAGCTGTTTTTT.

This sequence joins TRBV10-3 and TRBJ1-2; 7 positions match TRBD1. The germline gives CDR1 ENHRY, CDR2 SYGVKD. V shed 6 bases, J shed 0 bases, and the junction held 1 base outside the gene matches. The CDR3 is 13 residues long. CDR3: CAIRDRSNYGYTF. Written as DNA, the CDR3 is TGTGCCATCAGGGACAGGTCTAACTATGGCTACACCTTC.

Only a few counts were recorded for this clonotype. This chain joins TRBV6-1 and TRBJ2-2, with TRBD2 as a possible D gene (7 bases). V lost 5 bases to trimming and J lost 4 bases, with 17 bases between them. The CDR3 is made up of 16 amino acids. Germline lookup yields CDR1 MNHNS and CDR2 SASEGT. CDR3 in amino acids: CASSQGRGVSTGELFF. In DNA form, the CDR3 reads TGTGCCAGCAGTCAGGGGAGGGGAGTGAGCACCGGGGAGCTGTTTTTT.